This TCR beta chain appears in the sequencing data of a study of shared clonotypes between healthy human individuals. Findings and limits, study-wide: An anticipated effect of sequencing depth on clonotype sharing among donors was recognized.

Trimming stripped 1 base from V and 1 base from J, with 7 bases between. Looked up from germline, CDR1 is SGHTA and CDR2 is FQGNSA. The CDR3 is 14 amino acids. It was at deep level that the assay was run. Some clones are missing from TCRdb's copy, which holds only in-frame ones; the method was immunoSEQ multiplex PCR. The sample carries some 2,000,000 clones, 85% to 95% recorded once. With respect to this clone: The antigen remains unidentified.

V and J are TRBV7-2 and TRBJ2-5; unclear D gene. The clonotype was recovered from a young man in good health. Specimen: naive CD4+ T cells sorted from blood. Specified subset: CD45RA+ positively selected. CDR3 in amino acids: CASSLDPSQETQYF. CDR3 nucleotide sequence: TGTGCCAGCAGCTTAGACCCTAGCCAAGAGACCCAGTACTTC.